The following is a T cell receptor beta chain sequence with its context. Its antigen is unidentified. These data are taken from a study of blood T cells in healthy people across ages. Next came a second PCR, run for about 6 to 11 cycles, which used a sample-barcoded 5' primer along with a J-beta primer mix. A tag from a template-switch adaptor with 12 random nucleotides marked each cDNA molecule. MiXCR, applied by TCRdb to the 5' RACE reads, yields one record per CDR3 protein. The top ten clones hold around an eighth of a sample with about 650,000 distinct CDR3 sequences, under 65% of them seen once. CDR1 and CDR2 (germline): MNHGY, SVAAGI. The CDR3 has 13 residues. V was shortened by 10 bases and J by 3 bases, with 15 bases between the two germline ends. Notes on the study in general: The study found TCR beta diversity correlated strongly with naive T cell percentage. Compared with aged donors, long-lived donors showed fewer expanded clones, suggesting selection. Unsorted PBMCs prevented conclusive naive versus antigen-experienced comparison.

The clonotype was recovered from an elderly woman in good health. Material for sequencing was blood. This sequence joins TRBV6-9 and TRBJ1-2; weak D call: TRBD1 (6 bases). The CDR3 protein is CANLPQGYYGYTF. The CDR3 nucleotides are TGTGCCAACCTACCGCAGGGGTACTATGGCTACACCTTC.